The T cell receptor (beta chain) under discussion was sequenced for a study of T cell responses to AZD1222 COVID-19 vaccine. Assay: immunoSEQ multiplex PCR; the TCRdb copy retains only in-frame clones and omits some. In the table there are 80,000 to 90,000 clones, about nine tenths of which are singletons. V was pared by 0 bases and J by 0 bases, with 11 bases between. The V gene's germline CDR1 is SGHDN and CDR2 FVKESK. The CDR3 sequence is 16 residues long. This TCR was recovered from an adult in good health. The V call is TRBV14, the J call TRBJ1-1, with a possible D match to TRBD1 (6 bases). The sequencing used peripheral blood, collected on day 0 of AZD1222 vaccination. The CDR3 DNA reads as TGTGCCAGCAGCCAAGATTGGGGGGCGGTGAACACTGAAGCTTTCTTT. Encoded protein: CASSQDWGAVNTEAFF.